This TCR beta chain appears in the sequencing data of a study of siplizumab effects on memory and regulatory T cells. V was pared by 4 bases and J by 6 bases, with 6 bases of the junction left unmatched. Germline values: CDR1 SGHNT, CDR2 YYREEE (reference sequence). This CDR3 contains 14 residues. Each sample contributed approximately 96,000 TCR templates to the assay. The method was immunoSEQ multiplex PCR; TCRdb's version includes in-frame clones alone and lacks a portion of them. This table has around 120,000 clones, around 94% appearing once. The chain joins TRBV5-4 to TRBJ2-2; the match to TRBD2 covers 7 bases. What was sequenced was non-Treg CD4+ T cells sorted from blood. The source of this sequence is a human donor in good health. The CDR3 DNA follows: TGTGCCAGCAGCCGGAATAGCGGGCCCGGGGAGCTGTTTTTT. Translated: CASSRNSGPGELFF.